The 21 T cell receptor beta chains reported below all come from one sample, sequenced in a study of blood T cell repertoires in COVID-19. Some clones are missing from TCRdb's copy, which holds only in-frame ones; the method was immunoSEQ multiplex PCR. The table records hundreds of thousands of clones, approximately 91% of them present only once. Sequencing was performed on peripheral blood. All receptors come from a woman aged 70 to 79 with COVID-19, enrolled during active disease.

This chain connects TRBV19 to TRBJ1-3, with 7 bases that match TRBD1. The CDR3 spans 16 residues. Germline CDR1 and CDR2: LNHDA and SQIVND (reference sequence). V was pared by 5 bases and J by 0 bases, with 7 bases of the junction left unmatched. The CDR3 is CASSLAGQISGNTIYF. CDR3 nucleotides: TGTGCCAGTAGTTTAGCGGGACAGATCTCTGGAAACACCATATATTTT.

The V call is TRBV5-1, the J call TRBJ2-1, with 7 bases that match TRBD1. V gave up 4 bases and J gave up 4 bases; unmatched junction bases: 11. Germline assignment: CDR1 SGHRS and CDR2 YFSETQ. The CDR3 length is 16 residues. For the CDR3, the DNA is TGCGCCAGCAGCCCCGTACCGGGACAGCCTTACAATGAGCAGTTCTTC. Translating gives CASSPVPGQPYNEQFF.

The chain links TRBV10-2 to TRBJ1-1; D is undetermined. V was clipped by 3 bases and J by 0 bases, with 8 bases between them. Germline CDR1 WSHSY, CDR2 SAAADI. The CDR3 has 14 amino acids. The CDR3 DNA reads as TGCGCCAGCAGTGATGGGCAGCTGAACACTGAAGCTTTCTTT. This translates into CASSDGQLNTEAFF.

The V gene is TRBV27, the J gene TRBJ2-7; D may be TRBD1 (6 bases). Between the trimmed V and J ends, which lost 7 bases and 4 bases, there was a span of 23 bases. CDR1 is MNHEY, CDR2 SMNVEV, per germline (reference sequence). The CDR3 has 16 residues. The chain's CDR3 is CASISPGSQGSYEQYF. The CDR3 bases are TGTGCCAGCATCTCCCCGGGGTCACAGGGTTCGTACGAGCAGTACTTC.

The chain joins TRBV5-6 to TRBJ1-2; 11 bases map to TRBD1. Trimming at V came to 4 bases and at J to 4 bases, leaving 9 bases not matched to a gene. Germline CDR1 is SGHDT and CDR2 is YYEEEE. The CDR3 covers 16 residues. The CDR3 sequence is CASSPGTGGLGYGYTF. The CDR3 DNA reads as TGTGCCAGCAGCCCCGGGACAGGGGGTCTTGGCTATGGCTACACCTTC.

By sample fraction, this clone is medium-sized. The J gene is TRBJ1-2, the V gene TRBV4-2; perhaps TRBD1 as D (6 bases). This CDR3 is 14 amino acids long. Per the germline V gene, CDR1 is LGHNA and CDR2 is YNFKEQ. V was cut by 0 bases and J by 4 bases, with 9 bases left in between. The chain's CDR3 is CASSQETGLYGYTF. CDR3 coding DNA: TGTGCCAGCAGCCAAGAGACAGGTCTCTATGGCTACACCTTC.

J is TRBJ1-3 and V is TRBV11-2, with D possibly matching TRBD1 (6 bases). Germline V lookup: CDR1 SGHAT, CDR2 FQNNGV. The CDR3 is 17 amino acids. Trimming cost V 1 base and J 1 base, with 14 bases left between them. Written as DNA, the CDR3 is TGTGCCAGCAGCTTAGTGGCGACAGGTTTATCTGGAAACACCATATATTTT. Translated: CASSLVATGLSGNTIYF.

The sample holds one count of this clone. The chain uses TRBV28 and TRBJ2-5; a weak D match, TRBD1 (8 bases). CDR3 length: 15 residues. Germline V lookup: CDR1 MDHEN, CDR2 SYDVKM. V shed 4 bases and J shed 5 bases, with 17 bases lying between them. The CDR3 bases are TGTGCCAGCAGTTCTCAACAGGGGGGGGTGGAGACCCAGTACTTC. It specifies CASSSQQGGVETQYF. Drawing the rest from reference TRBV28 and TRBJ2-5, the complete variable domain is DVKVTQSSRYLVKRTGEKVFLECVQDMDHENMFWYRQDPGLGLRLIYFSYDVKMKEKGDIPEGYSVSREKKERFSLILESASTNQTSMYLCASSSQQGGVETQYFGPGTRLLVL.

The chain carries TRBV18 and TRBJ1-5; D gene ambiguous. Trimming removed 6 bases at V and 1 base at J, with 4 bases between. The V gene's germline CDR1 is KGHSH and CDR2 LQKENI. The CDR3 length is 12 residues. CDR3 DNA sequence: TGTGCCAGCTCTCTCAGCAATCAGCCCCAGCATTTT. Translating gives CASSLSNQPQHF.

V is TRBV3-1 (or the pseudogene TRBV3-2) and J is TRBJ2-7, with TRBD2 identical over 8 bases. This CDR3 is built from 12 residues. Losses at the gene ends were 3 bases for V and 6 bases for J; bases not matched to a gene: 1. The V gene's germline CDR1 is LGHDT and CDR2 YNNKEL (reference sequence). Here the CDR3 reads CASSQAGGEQYF. In nucleotides, the CDR3 is TGTGCCAGCAGCCAGGCGGGAGGCGAGCAGTACTTC.

The V call is TRBV6-6, the J call TRBJ2-2; D remains ambiguous. The ends were cut back, 9 bases at V and 5 bases at J, with 16 bases in the middle. Germline values: CDR1 MNHNY, CDR2 SVGAGI (reference sequence). CDR3 length: 14 amino acids. CDR3 loop: CASSWRKITGELFF. The CDR3 bases are TGTGCCAGTAGCTGGCGGAAAATAACCGGGGAGCTGTTTTTT.

CDR3 amino acids: CASTLPGGGHNEQFF. In DNA form, the CDR3 reads TGTGCCAGCACCCTACCGGGGGGTGGGCACAATGAGCAGTTCTTC. V gene TRBV11-2 combines with J gene TRBJ2-1; 7 bases are shared with TRBD2. Germline assignment: CDR1 SGHAT and CDR2 FQNNGV. The CDR3 runs to 15 residues. V shed 7 bases, J shed 5 bases, and the junction held 11 bases outside the gene matches.

The V call is TRBV19, the J call TRBJ1-1; possibly TRBD1 for D (6 bases). The germline V gene encodes CDR1 LNHDA and CDR2 SQIVND (reference sequence). V lost 6 bases and J lost 1, with 18 bases in between. CDR3 length equals 16 residues. The CDR3 protein is CASRPTRQVGNTEAFF. Here the CDR3 DNA reads TGTGCCAGTAGGCCTACCCGACAGGTCGGGAACACTGAAGCTTTCTTT.

This clone has just a few counts. The J gene is TRBJ1-1, the V gene TRBV4-1; unclear D gene. CDR1 MGHRA and CDR2 YSYEKL come from the germline V gene. The CDR3 has 18 residues. V lost 0 bases and J lost 5, with 22 bases in between. CDR3 residues: CASSQDPDAAGEGTEAFF. CDR3 in DNA: TGCGCCAGCAGCCAAGATCCAGACGCAGCCGGGGAAGGGACTGAAGCTTTCTTT.

This chain joins TRBV27 and TRBJ1-1; tentative D call: TRBD1 (5 bases). CDR3 length equals 13 residues. The V and J ends lost 6 bases and 1 base respectively, with 9 bases between them. Germline CDR1 MNHEY, CDR2 SMNVEV (reference sequence). In DNA form, the CDR3 reads TGTGCCAGCAGAGGGGCCTGGAACACTGAAGCTTTCTTT. Translated: CASRGAWNTEAFF.

The chain has TRBV6-1 and TRBJ1-6, with D perhaps TRBD1 (5 bases). Deletions cut 2 bases from V and 8 bases from J, with 16 bases between. Germline V gene data show CDR1 as MNHNS and CDR2 as SASEGT. The CDR3 spans 16 residues. This CDR3 reads CASSEMQGARDSPLHF. The DNA for the CDR3 is TGTGCCAGCAGTGAAATGCAGGGTGCCAGAGATTCACCCCTCCACTTT.

This clone was detected once. The V and J genes are TRBV28 and TRBJ2-1; 9 bases map to TRBD1. There are 15 residues in the CDR3. The ends lost 7 bases at V and 6 bases at J; junction bases unmatched: 10. CDR1 is MDHEN and CDR2 is SYDVKM in the germline V gene. The CDR3 sequence: CASTRPGQGFNEQFF. The CDR3 DNA reads as TGTGCCAGCACCCGACCGGGACAGGGATTCAATGAGCAGTTCTTC.

This chain connects TRBV4-3 to TRBJ2-2; 9 nucleotides agree with TRBD2. V dropped 4 bases and J dropped 0; count of bases not matched to a gene: 6. Germline CDR1 and CDR2: LGHNA and YSLEER. This CDR3 has 17 residues. CDR3 residues: CASSPSSGGPNTGELFF. CDR3 in DNA: TGCGCCAGCAGCCCCAGCAGCGGGGGGCCGAACACCGGGGAGCTGTTTTTT.

The CDR3 region is CASSSTGTKGTEAFF. The CDR3, as DNA: TGCGCCAGCAGCTCAACCGGGACAAAGGGAACTGAAGCTTTCTTT. This chain uses TRBV5-1 with TRBJ1-1, with D perhaps matching TRBD1 (6 bases). Germline V lookup: CDR1 SGHRS, CDR2 YFSETQ. V lost 3 bases to trimming and J lost 5 bases, with 17 bases between them. There are 15 residues in the CDR3.

This clone was counted once. The chain combines TRBV27 with TRBJ1-4; weak D call: TRBD1 (5 bases). Germline assignment: CDR1 MNHEY and CDR2 SMNVEV (reference sequence). CDR3 length: 13 amino acids. Trimming pared 8 bases from V and 8 bases from J, leaving 15 bases between. CDR3 sequence reads: CASHQGGSEKLFF. The CDR3 DNA sequence: TGTGCCAGCCACCAGGGAGGAAGCGAAAAACTGTTTTTT. The variable domain in full, with the rest retrieved from reference TRBV27 and TRBJ1-4, is EAQVTQNPRYLITVTGKKLTVTCSQNMNHEYMSWYRQDPGLGLRQIYYSMNVEVTDKGDVPEGYKVSRKEKRNFPLILESPSPNQTSLYFCASHQGGSEKLFFGSGTQLSVL.

DNA of the CDR3: TGCAGCGTTGAAAGGGGACAGGGATATGGCTACACCTTC. The encoded protein is CSVERGQGYGYTF. This rearrangement joins TRBV29-1 to TRBJ1-2, with 9 bases matching TRBD1. Germline lookup yields CDR1 SQVTM and CDR2 ANQGSEA. The CDR3 has 13 residues. With V trimmed by 2 bases and J by 5 bases, 3 bases remained unmatched.